This TCR beta chain was recorded in a study of regulatory T cells in long-lasting Graves disease. Study in general: For under 3 months, newly diagnosed Graves' patients had been taking antithyroid drugs.

This CDR3 comprises 15 residues. CDR1 is MNHEY, CDR2 SMNVEV, per germline (reference sequence). V was clipped by 6 bases and J by 5 bases, with 17 bases between them. Combining iRepertoire HTBI primers with Arm-PCR of CDR3 regions, the authors built TCR beta libraries. As handled by the study authors: Across the samples, identification revealed just over 60 TRBV and more than twelve TRBJ segments. TCRdb used MiXCR to reprocess the multiplex PCR reads, holding one entry per CDR3 protein. TCRdb's processing, not the study's, gives the V and J calls here. The sample lists 500,000 to 700,000 distinct CDR3 sequences, approximately 15% occurring once. The time point denotes: newly diagnosed GD, antithyroid drugs for less than 3 months. Extracted PBMC RNA gave rise to the TCR library. These records were also assigned to another study, of T cells in Graves' hyperthyroidism and ophthalmopathy. As that study records: An initial round of RT-PCR targeting the TCR CDR3 relied on the HTBI primer set.

The source is a woman in her twenties or thirties with Graves disease. Here the sequenced sample was peripheral blood mononuclear cells (PBMCs), taken at new diagnosis, from a patient treated with antithyroid drugs. The gene calls are TRBV27 and TRBJ1-5; maybe TRBD1 (5 bases). For the CDR3, the DNA is TGTGCCAGCAGCACATGGGACGGGTTGCATCAGCCCCAGCATTTT. Translation gives CASSTWDGLHQPQHF.